This TCR beta chain was identified during a study of blood T cell repertoires in COVID-19. At the level of the study: T cells, B-cell-depleted T cells, or PBMCs provided the cDNA or gDNA that served as material.

Seattle patients were enrolled while actively infected and followed longitudinally. Data came from immunoSEQ multiplex PCR; TCRdb stores just in-frame clones and leaves some out. The sample carries 150,000 to 200,000 clones, 82% recorded once. The CDR3 length is 15 residues. CDR1 and CDR2 (germline): LNHNV, YYDKDF (reference sequence). V was clipped by 0 bases and J by 2 bases, with 10 bases between them. The specimen was peripheral blood. V usage is TRBV15 and J usage is TRBJ1-2; D unclear. The origin of this receptor is a woman in her thirties or forties with COVID-19, enrolled during active disease. The CDR3 loop reads CATSRDQNQNYGYTF. CDR3 in DNA: TGTGCCACCAGCAGAGATCAAAACCAGAACTATGGCTACACCTTC.